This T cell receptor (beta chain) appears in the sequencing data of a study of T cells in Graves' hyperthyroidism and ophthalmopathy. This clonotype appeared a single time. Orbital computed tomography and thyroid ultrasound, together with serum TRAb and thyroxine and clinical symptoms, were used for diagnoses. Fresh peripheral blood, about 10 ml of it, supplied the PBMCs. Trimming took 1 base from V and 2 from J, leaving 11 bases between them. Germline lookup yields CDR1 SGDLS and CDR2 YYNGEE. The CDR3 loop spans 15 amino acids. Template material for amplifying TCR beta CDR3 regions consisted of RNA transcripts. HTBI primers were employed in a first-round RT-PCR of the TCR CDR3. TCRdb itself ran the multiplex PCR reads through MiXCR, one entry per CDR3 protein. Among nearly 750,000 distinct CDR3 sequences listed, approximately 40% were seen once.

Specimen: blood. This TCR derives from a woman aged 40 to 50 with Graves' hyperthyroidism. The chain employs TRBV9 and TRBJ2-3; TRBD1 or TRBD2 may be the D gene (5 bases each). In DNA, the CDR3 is TGTGCCAGCAGCGTAAGGGACGGGATCACAGATACGCAGTATTTT. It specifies CASSVRDGITDTQYF.